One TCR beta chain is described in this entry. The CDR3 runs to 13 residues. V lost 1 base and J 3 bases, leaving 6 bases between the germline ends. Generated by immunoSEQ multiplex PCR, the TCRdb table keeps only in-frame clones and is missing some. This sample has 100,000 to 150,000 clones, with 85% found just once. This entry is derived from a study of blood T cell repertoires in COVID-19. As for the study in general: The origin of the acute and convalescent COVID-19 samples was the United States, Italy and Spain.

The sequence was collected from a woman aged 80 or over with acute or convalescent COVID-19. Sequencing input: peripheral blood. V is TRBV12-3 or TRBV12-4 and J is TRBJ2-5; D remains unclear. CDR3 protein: CASSLVLKETQYF. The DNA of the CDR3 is TGTGCCAGCAGTTTAGTTCTAAAAGAGACCCAGTACTTC.